The 27 T cell receptor beta chains below were found in one sample sequenced in a study of Tregs in tolerant kidney transplant recipients. Recipients received nonmyeloablative bone marrow transplants from related graft donors, with transient mixed chimerism. The repertoire was sequenced with immunoSEQ multiplex PCR; TCRdb's copy has only in-frame clones and lacks some. This listing includes over 14,000 clones. The specimen comprised CD4+ T cells from blood (PBMCs), sampled 12 months after the transplant. All receptors come from a human patient who received a combined kidney and bone marrow transplant. Part of the T cell pool may stem from the graft donor.

On this clone itself: The sequenced fragment ends 3 residues before the CDR3 boundary, so the rest is inferred from the germline J gene. The rearrangement links TRBV6-4 to TRBJ2-1; possibly TRBD1 for D (6 bases). Deletions cut 0 bases from V and 6 bases from J, with 12 bases between. Germline CDR1 MRHNA, CDR2 SNTAGT. The CDR3 extends over 15 amino acids. The CDR3 reads CASSDSGASTNEQFF. The DNA read from the CDR3 is TGTGCCAGCAGTGACTCGGGGGCTAGCACCAATGAG.

Remarks on this clone: Read data end 3 residues before the CDR3 end; the end is taken from the germline J gene. The chain is built from TRBV20-1 and TRBJ2-2; 10 nucleotides line up with TRBD1. Trimming at V came to 5 bases and at J to 4 bases, leaving 13 bases not matched to a gene. The CDR3 has 17 amino acids. Germline V gene lookup returns CDR1 DFQATT and CDR2 SNEGSKA (reference sequence). CDR3 DNA (partial): TGCAGTGCTGGGGGGGGGACAGGGGTTGGGGTCACCGGGGAG. This translates into CSAGGGTGVGVTGE. From start to end, the CDR3 is CSAGGGTGVGVTGELFF.

A word on this clone: Read coverage stops 3 residues before the CDR3 terminus; the germline J gene supplies the remainder. The genes are TRBV2 and TRBJ2-1; D gene unclear. Between the trimmed V and J ends, which lost 3 bases and 6 bases, there was a span of 15 bases. The germline V gene has CDR1 SNHLY and CDR2 FYNNEI. CDR3 length: 15 residues. Incomplete CDR3 DNA: TGTGCCAGCAGTGATCAAACCCAGGCTGTCAATGAG. It translates to CASSDQTQAVNE. The full CDR3 is CASSDQTQAVNEQFF.

CDR3 loop: CASSLGWGSDSTDTQYF. The part of the CDR3 DNA that was read is TGTGCCAGCAGCTTAGGCTGGGGCTCCGACAGCACAGATACG. The chain employs TRBV13 and TRBJ2-3, with TRBD1 as a possible D gene (5 bases). The read is 3 residues too short to cover the CDR3 end, so that end is filled in from the germline J gene. Trimming pared 0 bases from V and 0 bases from J, leaving 13 bases between. Germline CDR1 reads PRHDT; CDR2 reads FYEKMQ (reference sequence). This CDR3 has 17 residues.

A remark on this clone: Coverage ceases 3 residues before the CDR3 finishes, and the germline J gene fills in the end. The rearrangement uses TRBV19 and TRBJ1-2; no definite D call. V was shortened by 3 bases and J by 4 bases, with 9 bases between the two germline ends. CDR3 length: 13 amino acids. CDR1 and CDR2 from the germline V gene are LNHDA and SQIVND (reference sequence). The DNA read from the CDR3 is TGTGCCAGTAGTATGGGCAGCCTCTATGGC. It yields the protein CASSMGSLYG. The CDR3 as a whole reads CASSMGSLYGYTF.

In regard to this clone: The CDR3 is cut off 3 residues early in the read; its end comes from the germline J gene. This chain joins TRBV7-2 and TRBJ2-3; the D is unclear. Trimming pared 5 bases from V and 1 base from J, leaving 4 bases between. The germline gives CDR1 SGHTA, CDR2 FQGNSA. This CDR3 region has 12 residues. The CDR3 protein is CASSTRTDTQYF. Partial CDR3 DNA: TGTGCCAGCAGCACTCGCACAGATACG. The full variable domain, rest sourced from reference TRBV7-2 and TRBJ2-3, is GAGVSQSPSNKVTEKGKDVELRCDPISGHTALYWYRQSLGQGLEFLIYFQGNSAPDKSGLPSDRFSAERTGGSVSTLTIQRTQQEDSAVYLCASSTRTDTQYFGPGTRLTVL.

As for this clone: Read sequence stops 3 residues before the CDR3 end, and the germline J gene provides the missing end. This sequence joins TRBV7-9 and TRBJ2-6; D is ambiguous. CDR1 and CDR2 (germline): SEHNR, FQNEAQ (reference sequence). The CDR3 is made up of 15 amino acids. Trimming took off 5 bases at V and 0 bases at J, with 8 bases between the two ends. The CDR3 bases that were read are TGTGCCAGCAGCATGGGCAACTCTGGGGCCAACGTC. As protein: CASSMGNSGANV. The full CDR3 sequence reads CASSMGNSGANVLTF.

In the case of this clone: The read falls 3 residues short of the CDR3 end, and the missing part is taken from the germline J gene. The chain recombines TRBV12-3 or TRBV12-4 with TRBJ2-5; 15 bases are a match to TRBD2. This CDR3 contains 16 residues. The ends lost 6 bases at V and 5 bases at J; junction bases unmatched: 7. The CDR3 region is CASSGLAGGPSETQYF. The DNA read from the CDR3 is TGTGCCAGCAGCGGACTAGCGGGAGGGCCGTCGGAGACC.

On this clone itself: The read falls 3 residues short of the CDR3 end, and the missing part is taken from the germline J gene. This chain connects TRBV20-1 to TRBJ1-1, with D possibly being TRBD1 (6 bases). The CDR3 is 12 residues long. Germline V gene sequence: CDR1 DFQATT, CDR2 SNEGSKA (reference sequence). V was shortened by 6 bases and J by 4 bases, with 12 bases between the two germline ends. The CDR3 reads CSARGDGTEAFF. The sequenced CDR3 bases are TGCAGTGCCAGGGGCGATGGCACTGAA.

Of note for this clone: The read ends 3 residues early relative to the CDR3; the germline J gene fills the gap. This chain joins TRBV2 and TRBJ2-5; the D gene is possibly TRBD2 (6 bases). The germline gives CDR1 SNHLY, CDR2 FYNNEI. The CDR3 covers 14 residues. V was shortened by 6 bases and J by 6 bases, with 17 bases between the two germline ends. This CDR3 reads CASRDSSVVKTQYF. The CDR3 bases that were read are TGTGCCAGCAGGGACTCTAGCGTAGTAAAGACC.

In regard to this clone: The sequence runs out 3 residues before the end of the CDR3; the remainder is reconstructed from the germline J gene. The gene calls are TRBV7-8 and TRBJ2-3; perhaps TRBD1 as D (7 bases). CDR1 SGHVS and CDR2 FQNEAQ come from the germline V gene. The CDR3 loop spans 16 amino acids. Deletions cut 2 bases from V and 5 bases from J, with 17 bases between. The sequenced part of the CDR3 DNA is TGTGCCAGCAGCTTAAGCCGGACAGGAGGGCAAGATACG. Amino acids: CASSLSRTGGQDT. In full, the CDR3 is CASSLSRTGGQDTQYF.

Note on this clone: The read ends 3 residues shy of where the CDR3 ends; the end is completed using the germline J gene. The chain has TRBV7-9 and TRBJ2-1; possible D gene TRBD2, 6 bases. Trimming pared 5 bases from V and 6 bases from J, leaving 17 bases between. The CDR3 consists of 15 residues. Germline CDR1 SEHNR, CDR2 FQNEAQ (reference sequence). Here the CDR3 reads CASSAVGGGPNEQFF. The CDR3 bases that were read are TGTGCCAGCAGCGCCGTAGGTGGAGGGCCCAATGAG.

Worth noting for this clone: The read gets to within 3 residues of the CDR3 end, and the germline J gene fills in the rest. V usage is TRBV11-2 and J usage is TRBJ2-3; D remains unclear. Germline assignment: CDR1 SGHAT and CDR2 FQNNGV. CDR3 size: 14 residues. Trimming removed 5 bases at V and 5 bases at J, with 14 bases between. The part of the CDR3 DNA that was read is TGTGCCAGCAGCCAAAGGCCAAACCTAGATACG. Translation: CASSQRPNLDT. The whole CDR3 is CASSQRPNLDTQYF. The entire variable domain, with the rest obtained from reference TRBV11-2 and TRBJ2-3, is as follows: EAGVAQSPRYKIIEKRQSVAFWCNPISGHATLYWYQQILGQGPKLLIQFQNNGVVDDSQLPKDRFSAERLKGVDSTLKIQPAKLEDSAVYLCASSQRPNLDTQYFGPGTRLTVL.

Comments on this clone: The read ends 3 residues shy of where the CDR3 ends; the end is completed using the germline J gene. This chain links TRBV11-3 with TRBJ2-7, with 11 bases that match TRBD2. Germline CDR1 SGHNT, CDR2 YENEEA. This CDR3 contains 15 residues. The CDR3 bases that were read are TGTGCAAGTCGCCCGACTAGCGGGATCCATCTCGAG. Residues: CASRPTSGIHLE. The entire CDR3 is CASRPTSGIHLEQYF.

As to this clone: Sequence at one end of the junction differs from germline and may be a read error. The CDR3 is cut off 3 residues early in the read; its end comes from the germline J gene. The J gene is TRBJ1-2, the V gene TRBV7-7; D not certain. The germline V gene encodes CDR1 SSHAT and CDR2 FNYEAQ (reference sequence). This CDR3 comprises 15 residues. The CDR3 sequence: CASSSVVGRDYGYTF. CDR3 DNA (partial): TGTGCTAGCAGCTCCGTCGTCGGTCGTGACTATGGC. Full variable domain (rest looked up from reference TRBV7-7 and TRBJ1-2): GAGVSQSPRYKVTKRGQDVTLRCDPISSHATLYWYQQALGQGPEFLTYFNYEAQPDKSGLPSDRFSAERPEGSISTLTIQRTEQRDSAMYRCASSSVVGRDYGYTFGSGTRLTVV.

Notes on this clone: From the germline J gene comes the end of the CDR3, since the read stops 3 residues before it. The chain is built from TRBV5-4 and TRBJ2-3; D gene uncertain. V was pared by 6 bases and J by 6 bases, with 11 bases between. The CDR3 consists of 12 residues. Germline V lookup: CDR1 SGHNT, CDR2 YYREEE (reference sequence). CDR3 in amino acids: CASTDRVDTQYF. The CDR3 DNA, read in part, is TGTGCCAGCACCGATCGGGTGGATACG.

In regard to this clone: The missing CDR3 end, 3 residues past where the read stops, is filled in from the germline J gene. The J gene is TRBJ2-3, the V gene TRBV7-3, with 9 positions matching TRBD1. With 5 bases clipped from V and 0 bases from J, the junction kept 6 bases outside the gene matches. The CDR3 extends over 16 amino acids. Germline values: CDR1 SGHTA, CDR2 FQGTGA. The CDR3 DNA, read in part, is TGTGCCAGCAGCGTCCGTGGGACAGGGAGCACAGATACG. Protein product: CASSVRGTGSTDT. The whole CDR3 reads CASSVRGTGSTDTQYF.

CDR3 amino acids: CASGFGGATGQPQHF. The CDR3 bases that were read are TGTGCTAGTGGTTTTGGAGGGGCGACGGGTCAGCCC. The chain has TRBV12-5 and TRBJ1-5; D may be TRBD1 (5 bases). Coverage ceases 3 residues before the CDR3 finishes, and the germline J gene fills in the end. V was pared by 3 bases and J by 6 bases, with 15 bases between. The CDR3 runs to 15 residues. CDR1 is LGHNT, CDR2 FRNRAP, per germline.

Regarding this clone: The CDR3 end lies 3 residues beyond the end of the read and is filled in from the germline J gene. The chain employs TRBV19 and TRBJ2-1; TRBD1 matches at 8 bases. This CDR3 region has 16 residues. Germline V lookup: CDR1 LNHDA, CDR2 SQIVND (reference sequence). After removal of 3 bases from V and 3 bases from J, the junction contained 7 bases not matched to a gene. This CDR3 is CASSIRTGSNYNEQFF. The part of the CDR3 DNA that was read is TGTGCCAGTAGTATTAGGACAGGGTCTAACTACAATGAG.

A remark on this clone: Read sequence stops 3 residues before the CDR3 end, and the germline J gene provides the missing end. The rearrangement joins TRBV5-1 to TRBJ1-4; D uncertain. The CDR3 is 14 amino acids. Germline values: CDR1 SGHRS, CDR2 YFSETQ. Trimming removed 2 bases at V and 5 bases at J, with 10 bases between. CDR3 bases read: TGCGCCAGCAGCTTAGGTGACTGGAATGAAAAA. Amino acid sequence: CASSLGDWNEK. The whole CDR3 reads CASSLGDWNEKLFF.

Of note for this clone: Read data end 3 residues before the CDR3 end; the end is taken from the germline J gene. This chain connects TRBV10-3 to TRBJ2-1; TRBD2 matches at 13 bases. Germline V gene sequence: CDR1 ENHRY, CDR2 SYGVKD. V dropped 5 bases and J dropped 5; count of bases not matched to a gene: 6. The CDR3 sequence is 16 residues long. The covered CDR3 bases are TGTGCCATCAGTCAAACCGGGACTAGCGGGAACAATGAG. It specifies CAISQTGTSGNNE. The whole CDR3 sequence is CAISQTGTSGNNEQFF.

A word on this clone: The read stops 3 residues short of the end of the CDR3; the missing end is completed from the germline J gene. The chain couples TRBV18 to TRBJ2-7; D may be TRBD1 (6 bases). The CDR3 is 14 residues long. V was clipped by 2 bases and J by 2 bases, with 10 bases between them. CDR1 is KGHSH, CDR2 LQKENI, per germline. CDR3 DNA (partial): TGTGCCAGCTCACCATACAGGGTCCCCTACGAG. Protein: CASSPYRVPYE. The whole CDR3 region reads CASSPYRVPYEQYF.

Comment on this clone: The missing CDR3 end, 3 residues past where the read stops, is filled in from the germline J gene. The chain recombines TRBV20-1 with TRBJ2-7; 8 nucleotides agree with TRBD1. The J segment lost 6 bases and the V segment lost 6 bases, leaving 7 bases of the junction unmatched. This CDR3 contains 12 residues. Germline CDR1 is DFQATT and CDR2 is SNEGSKA (reference sequence). The CDR3 is CSASPGGSEQYF. CDR3 DNA (partial): TGCAGTGCGAGTCCAGGGGGCAGCGAG.

The part of the CDR3 DNA that was read is TGTGCCAGCTCACCAGTAGCGCGTGACACAGATACG. Its translation: CASSPVARDTDT. Given in full, the CDR3 is CASSPVARDTDTQYF. This sequence joins TRBV18 and TRBJ2-3, with D tentatively TRBD2 (5 bases). The read halts 3 residues ahead of the CDR3 end, with the missing end drawn from the germline J gene. CDR1 is KGHSH, CDR2 LQKENI, per germline. The V end lost 2 bases, the J end lost 2 bases, and 11 bases lay between the germline ends. The CDR3 runs 15 residues.

On this clone: Read data end 3 residues before the CDR3 end; the end is taken from the germline J gene. The gene calls are TRBV20-1 and TRBJ2-1; 7 nucleotides match TRBD2. CDR1 is DFQATT and CDR2 is SNEGSKA in the germline V gene (reference sequence). This CDR3 has 13 amino acids. Trimming cost V 6 bases and J 7 bases; bases outside gene matches: 9. The CDR3 loop reads CSAPPGGSNEQFF. CDR3 DNA (partial): TGCAGTGCCCCGCCCGGCGGGAGTAATGAG.

Turning to this clone: The observed sequence ends 3 residues before the CDR3 terminus, with the missing tail filled in from the germline J gene. This chain uses TRBV28 with TRBJ2-7, with TRBD2 matching over 7 bases. V lost 6 bases, J lost 4 bases, and 6 bases stayed unmatched. The germline V gene encodes CDR1 MDHEN and CDR2 SYDVKM. This CDR3 spans 13 amino acids. The CDR3 bases that were read are TGTGCCAGCAGCGTGGTGGGGGGGTACGAG. Residues: CASSVVGGYE. The full CDR3 sequence reads CASSVVGGYEQYF.

Of note for this clone: The read ends 3 residues early relative to the CDR3; the germline J gene fills the gap. The chain uses TRBV12-3 or TRBV12-4 and TRBJ2-1, with 10 nucleotides matching TRBD2. CDR3 length: 15 amino acids. Trimming at V came to 8 bases and at J to 9 bases, leaving 13 bases not matched to a gene. CDR3 DNA, as far as it was read: TGTGCCAGCCGGCGGGCTAGCGGGAGCTTAGGTGAG. It codes for CASRRASGSLGE. The whole CDR3 protein reads CASRRASGSLGEQFF.